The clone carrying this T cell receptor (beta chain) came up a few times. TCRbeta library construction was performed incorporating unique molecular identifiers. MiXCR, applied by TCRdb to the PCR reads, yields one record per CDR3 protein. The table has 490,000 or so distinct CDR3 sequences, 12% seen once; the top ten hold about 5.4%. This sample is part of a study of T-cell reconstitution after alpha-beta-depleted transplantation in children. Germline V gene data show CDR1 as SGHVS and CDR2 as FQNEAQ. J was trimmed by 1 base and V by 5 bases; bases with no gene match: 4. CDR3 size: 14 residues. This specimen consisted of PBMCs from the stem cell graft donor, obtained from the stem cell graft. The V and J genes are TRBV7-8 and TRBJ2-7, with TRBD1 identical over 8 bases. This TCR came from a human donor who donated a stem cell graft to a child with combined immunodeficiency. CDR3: CASSPYRGSYEQYF. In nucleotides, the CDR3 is TGTGCCAGCAGCCCCTACAGGGGGTCCTACGAGCAGTACTTC.